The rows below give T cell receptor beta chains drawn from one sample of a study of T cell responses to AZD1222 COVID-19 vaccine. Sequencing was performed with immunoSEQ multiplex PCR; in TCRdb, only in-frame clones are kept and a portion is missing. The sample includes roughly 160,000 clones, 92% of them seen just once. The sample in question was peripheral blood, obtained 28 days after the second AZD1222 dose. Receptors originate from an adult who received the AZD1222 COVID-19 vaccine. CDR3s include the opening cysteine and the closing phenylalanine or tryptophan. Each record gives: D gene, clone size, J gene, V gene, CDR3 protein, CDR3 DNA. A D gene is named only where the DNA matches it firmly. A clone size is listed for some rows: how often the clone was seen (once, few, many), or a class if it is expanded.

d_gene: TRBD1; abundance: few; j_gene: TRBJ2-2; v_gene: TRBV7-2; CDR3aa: CASSRDGTAFTGELFF; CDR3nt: TGTGCCAGCAGCCGCGACGGGACAGCGTTCACCGGGGAGCTGTTTTTT
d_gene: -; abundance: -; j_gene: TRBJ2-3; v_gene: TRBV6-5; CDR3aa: CASSKNYQADTQYF; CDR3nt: TGTGCCAGCAGCAAGAACTACCAGGCAGATACGCAGTATTTT
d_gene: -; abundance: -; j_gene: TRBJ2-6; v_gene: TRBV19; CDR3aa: CASSIGTSSGANVLTF; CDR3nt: TGTGCCAGTAGTATTGGGACCAGCTCTGGGGCCAACGTCCTGACTTTC
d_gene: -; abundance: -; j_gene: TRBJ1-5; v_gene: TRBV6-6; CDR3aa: CASSYAVDSNQPQHF; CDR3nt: TGTGCCAGCAGTTACGCGGTAGACAGCAATCAGCCCCAGCATTTT
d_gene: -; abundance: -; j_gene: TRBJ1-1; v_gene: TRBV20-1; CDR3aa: CSASVTNTEAFF; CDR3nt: TGCAGTGCTAGTGTGACGAACACTGAAGCTTTCTTT
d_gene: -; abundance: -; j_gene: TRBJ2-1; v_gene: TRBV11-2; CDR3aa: CASSLGGARNEQFF; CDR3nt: TGTGCCAGCAGCTTAGGAGGGGCGCGTAATGAGCAGTTCTTC
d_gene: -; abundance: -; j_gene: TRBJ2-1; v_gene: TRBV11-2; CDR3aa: CASSLETGNEQFF; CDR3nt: TGTGCCAGCAGCTTAGAGACAGGCAATGAGCAGTTCTTC
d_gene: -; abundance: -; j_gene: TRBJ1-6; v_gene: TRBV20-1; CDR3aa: CSAGSPLHF; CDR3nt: TGCAGTGCGGGATCACCCCTCCACTTT
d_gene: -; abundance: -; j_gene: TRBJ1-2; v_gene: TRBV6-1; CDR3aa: CASSDVFTEAPYGYTF; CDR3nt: TGTGCCAGCAGTGACGTTTTTACAGAGGCACCTTATGGCTACACCTTC
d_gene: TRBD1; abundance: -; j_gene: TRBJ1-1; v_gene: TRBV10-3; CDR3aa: CAIRLDRLNTEAFF; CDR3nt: TGTGCCATCAGATTGGACAGGTTGAACACTGAAGCTTTCTTT
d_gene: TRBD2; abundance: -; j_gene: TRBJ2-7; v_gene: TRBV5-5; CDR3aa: CASSGLAGDTAIEQYF; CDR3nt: TGTGCCAGCAGTGGACTAGCGGGAGATACGGCCATCGAGCAGTACTTC
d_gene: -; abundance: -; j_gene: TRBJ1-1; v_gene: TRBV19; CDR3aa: CASSGRRDTEAFF; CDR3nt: TGTGCCAGTAGTGGACGGAGGGACACTGAAGCTTTCTTT
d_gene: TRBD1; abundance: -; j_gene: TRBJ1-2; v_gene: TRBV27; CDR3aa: CASRLQGASRAYGYTF; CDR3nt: TGTGCCAGCAGATTACAGGGGGCGTCAAGAGCGTATGGCTACACCTTC
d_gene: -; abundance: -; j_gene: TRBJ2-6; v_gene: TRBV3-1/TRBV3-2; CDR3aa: CASSQGVGQMVSGANVLTF; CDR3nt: TGTGCCAGCAGCCAAGGTGTAGGGCAGATGGTCTCTGGGGCCAACGTCCTGACTTTC
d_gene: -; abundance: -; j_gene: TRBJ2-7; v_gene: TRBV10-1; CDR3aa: CASSDGTLGSYEQYF; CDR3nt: TGCGCCAGCAGTGACGGGACTCTGGGGTCCTACGAGCAGTACTTC
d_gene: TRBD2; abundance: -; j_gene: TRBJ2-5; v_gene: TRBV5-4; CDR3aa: CASSLRSSGGATETQYF; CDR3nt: TGTGCCAGCAGCTTGCGGTCTAGCGGGGGGGCCACAGAGACCCAGTACTTC
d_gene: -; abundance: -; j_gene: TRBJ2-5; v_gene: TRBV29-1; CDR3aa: CSGWGLGETQYF; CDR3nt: TGCAGCGGATGGGGTTTAGGGGAGACCCAGTACTTC
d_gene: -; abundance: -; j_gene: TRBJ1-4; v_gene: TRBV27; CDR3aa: CASSFQGPGRGEKLFF; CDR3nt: TGTGCCAGCAGTTTCCAGGGCCCAGGTCGCGGAGAAAAACTGTTTTTT
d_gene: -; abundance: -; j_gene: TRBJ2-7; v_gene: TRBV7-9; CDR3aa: CASSRVQGRVGEQYF; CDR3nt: TGTGCCAGCAGCAGAGTTCAGGGGAGGGTCGGCGAGCAGTACTTC
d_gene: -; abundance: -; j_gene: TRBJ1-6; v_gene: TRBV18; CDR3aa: CASSPRHSYNSPLHF; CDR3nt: TGTGCCAGCTCACCACGTCACAGTTATAATTCACCCCTCCACTTT
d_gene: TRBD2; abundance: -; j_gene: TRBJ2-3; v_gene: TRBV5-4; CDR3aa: CASSESHTSGRSTDTQYF; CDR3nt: TGTGCCAGCAGCGAATCGCATACTAGCGGGAGAAGCACAGATACGCAGTATTTT
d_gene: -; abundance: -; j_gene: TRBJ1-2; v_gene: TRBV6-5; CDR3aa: CASSYSLRDGGYGYTF; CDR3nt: TGTGCCAGCAGTTACTCACTAAGGGACGGCGGCTATGGCTACACCTTC
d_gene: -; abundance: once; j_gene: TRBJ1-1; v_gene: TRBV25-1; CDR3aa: CASSAQGYAEAFF; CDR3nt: TGTGCCAGCAGTGCCCAGGGGTACGCTGAAGCTTTCTTT